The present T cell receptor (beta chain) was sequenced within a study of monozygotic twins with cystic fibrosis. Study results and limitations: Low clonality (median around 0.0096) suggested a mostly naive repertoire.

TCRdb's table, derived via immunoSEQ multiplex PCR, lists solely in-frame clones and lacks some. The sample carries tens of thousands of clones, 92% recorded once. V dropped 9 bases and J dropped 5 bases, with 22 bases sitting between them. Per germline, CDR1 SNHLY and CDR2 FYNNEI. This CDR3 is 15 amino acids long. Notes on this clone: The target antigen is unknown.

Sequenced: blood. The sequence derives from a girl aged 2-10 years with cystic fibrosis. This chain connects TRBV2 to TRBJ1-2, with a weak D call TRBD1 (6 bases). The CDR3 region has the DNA TGTGCCAGATCCCCCTGGGCAGGGGAGGAGTATGGCTACACCTTC. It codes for CARSPWAGEEYGYTF.